This is a list of T cell receptor beta chains from one sample in a study of T cell responses to AZD1222 COVID-19 vaccine. Profiling relied on immunoSEQ multiplex PCR, and the TCRdb table lists in-frame clones only, not all of them. The sample carries over 110,000 clones, roughly 92% recorded once. This sample comprised peripheral blood, obtained 28 days after the second AZD1222 dose. The receptors here all came from an adult who received the AZD1222 COVID-19 vaccine. CDR3s include the opening cysteine and the closing phenylalanine or tryptophan. The D gene is left open where the match is weak. The size field is filled for only some rows; it gives once, few, many or a size class.

16	NA	TRBD1	TRBV5-1	TRBJ1-1	CASYQTGGAGNTEAFF	TGCGCCAGCTATCAGACAGGGGGCGCGGGGAACACTGAAGCTTTCTTT
14	NA	TRBD1	TRBV27	TRBJ1-5	CASGLGTDYQPQHF	TGTGCCAGCGGCCTTGGGACAGACTATCAGCCCCAGCATTTT
15	few	TRBD2	TRBV11-3	TRBJ2-1	CASSQGLAGYNEQFF	TGTGCCAGCAGCCAGGGACTAGCGGGTTACAATGAGCAGTTCTTC
16	NA	NA	TRBV7-9	TRBJ1-1	CASSLAQSGMNTEAFF	TGTGCCAGCAGCTTAGCGCAGAGCGGCATGAACACTGAAGCTTTCTTT
14	NA	NA	TRBV6-5	TRBJ1-1	CASSLQGRDTEAFF	TGTGCCAGCAGCCTACAGGGTAGGGACACTGAAGCTTTCTTT
15	NA	NA	TRBV7-2	TRBJ2-3	CASSPAGAQTDTQYF	TGTGCCAGCAGCCCTGCGGGGGCGCAAACAGATACGCAGTATTTT
16	NA	TRBD1	TRBV12-5	TRBJ2-1	CASGLSPGGAYNEQFF	TGTGCTAGTGGTTTGTCGCCAGGGGGCGCGTACAATGAGCAGTTCTTC
14	NA	NA	TRBV5-4	TRBJ2-7	CASSPSGSSYEQYF	TGTGCCAGCAGCCCATCCGGGAGCAGCTACGAGCAGTACTTC
17	NA	TRBD1	TRBV19	TRBJ2-2	CASSILPGQGREGELFF	TGTGCCAGTAGTATATTGCCTGGACAGGGGCGGGAGGGGGAGCTGTTTTTT
13	NA	NA	TRBV12-3/TRBV12-4	TRBJ1-1	CASTNTVNTEAFF	TGTGCCAGCACTAATACGGTTAACACTGAAGCTTTCTTT
15	NA	NA	TRBV7-2	TRBJ1-4	CASSLGKGANEKLFF	TGTGCCAGCAGCTTAGGAAAGGGAGCTAATGAAAAACTGTTTTTT
14	NA	TRBD1	TRBV27	TRBJ1-3	CASSSWDRRNTIYF	TGTGCCAGCAGTTCCTGGGACAGAAGAAACACCATATATTTT
15	NA	NA	TRBV30	TRBJ1-3	CAWSVWRDSGNTIYF	TGTGCCTGGAGTGTGTGGAGGGACTCTGGAAACACCATATATTTT
13	NA	TRBD1	TRBV19	TRBJ1-2	CASSLQGDYGYTF	TGTGCCAGTAGTCTACAGGGGGACTATGGCTACACCTTC
15	NA	TRBD1	TRBV3-1/TRBV3-2	TRBJ1-2	CASSQDRQGKQSYTF	TGTGCCAGCAGCCAAGACCGACAGGGGAAGCAGAGCTACACCTTC